This T cell receptor (beta chain) emerged from a study of blood T cell repertoires in COVID-19. Study-level information: The United States, Italy and Spain were the sources of the acute and convalescent COVID-19 samples. Sample material is recorded as cDNA or gDNA derived from T cells, B-cell-depleted T cells, or PBMCs.

Repertoires were generated with immunoSEQ multiplex PCR, while TCRdb's copy carries only in-frame clones and drops some. The sample includes roughly 53,000 clones, more than 85% of them seen just once. Germline V gene data show CDR1 as MGHDK and CDR2 as SYGVNS. CDR3 size: 14 residues. Trimming shortened V by 4 bases and J by 0 bases, and 7 bases separated the two germline ends. This receptor was obtained from a human donor in a cohort sampled during active COVID-19. The V and J genes are TRBV25-1 and TRBJ2-1; D uncertain. The sample consisted of peripheral blood. CDR3 amino acids: CASSAISSYNEQFF. In DNA form, the CDR3 reads TGTGCCAGCAGTGCTATAAGCTCCTACAATGAGCAGTTCTTC.